The text below deals with one T cell receptor (beta chain). Original handling: Reference gene primer amplification in the assay estimated nucleated cell counts. Repertoires were generated with immunoSEQ multiplex PCR, while TCRdb's copy carries only in-frame clones and drops some. That table furnishes V, J and clone size, whereas the DNA furnished D and trimming. The table has 300,000 to 500,000 clones, approximately 90% seen once. The study drew participants aged roughly 18 to 95 years from some 25 US areas. Assignment of participants to cohorts was predicated upon participant-reported clinical history. The data stem from a study of blood T cell repertoires in COVID-19. At the level of the study: Sample material is recorded as cDNA or gDNA derived from T cells, B-cell-depleted T cells, or PBMCs.

The sequencing sample was made of PBMCs or T cells enriched from blood (not recorded which). This sequence was found in a woman aged 25-40 years with acute COVID-19.

CDR3 DNA: TGTGCCAGCACCGAAAACCTGGCCCGTGGTTACGAGCAGTACTTC. Translation gives CASTENLARGYEQYF. The rearrangement links TRBV6-5 to TRBJ2-7; D ambiguous. V was clipped by 7 bases and J by 4 bases, with 20 bases between them. The germline CDR1 and CDR2 sequences are MNHEY and SVGAGI. The CDR3 loop spans 15 amino acids.